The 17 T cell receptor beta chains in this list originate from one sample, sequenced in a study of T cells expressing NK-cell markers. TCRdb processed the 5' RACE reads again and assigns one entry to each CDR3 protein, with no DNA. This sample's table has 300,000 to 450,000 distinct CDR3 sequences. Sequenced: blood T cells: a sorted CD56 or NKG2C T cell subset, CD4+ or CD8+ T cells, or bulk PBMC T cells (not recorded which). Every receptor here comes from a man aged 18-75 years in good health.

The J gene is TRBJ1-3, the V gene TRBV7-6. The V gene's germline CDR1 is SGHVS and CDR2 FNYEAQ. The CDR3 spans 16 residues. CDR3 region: CASSSRTGLHGNTIYF.

The chain's CDR3 is CSVSRGPSSYEQYF. This chain links TRBV29-1 with TRBJ2-7; no DNA is available, so the TRBD1 call from TCRdb remains unchecked. The CDR3 is made up of 14 amino acids. The germline V gene encodes CDR1 SQVTM and CDR2 ANQGSEA.

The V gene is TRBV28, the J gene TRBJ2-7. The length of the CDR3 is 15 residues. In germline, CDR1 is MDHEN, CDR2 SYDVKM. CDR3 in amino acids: CASSPSNWPTYEQYF.

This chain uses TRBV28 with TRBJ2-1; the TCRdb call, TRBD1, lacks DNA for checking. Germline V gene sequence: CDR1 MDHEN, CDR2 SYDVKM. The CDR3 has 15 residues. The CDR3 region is CASRLDMGRYNEQFF.

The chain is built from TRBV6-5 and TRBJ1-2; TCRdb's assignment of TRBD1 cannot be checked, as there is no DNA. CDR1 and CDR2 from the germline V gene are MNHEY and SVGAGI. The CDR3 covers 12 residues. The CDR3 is CASRRRQGGYTF.

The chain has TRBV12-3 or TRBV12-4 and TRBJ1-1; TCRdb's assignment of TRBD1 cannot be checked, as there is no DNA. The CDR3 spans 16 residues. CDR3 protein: CASTPAGSRANTEAFF.

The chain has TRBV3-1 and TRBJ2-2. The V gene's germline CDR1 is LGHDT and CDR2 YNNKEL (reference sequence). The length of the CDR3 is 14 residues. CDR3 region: CASSQDVALRELFF.

The chain's CDR3 is CASSLWGRSSYEQYF. The V call is TRBV6-2 or TRBV6-3, the J call TRBJ2-7. CDR3 length equals 15 residues. Looked up from germline, CDR1 is MNHEY and CDR2 is SVGEGT.

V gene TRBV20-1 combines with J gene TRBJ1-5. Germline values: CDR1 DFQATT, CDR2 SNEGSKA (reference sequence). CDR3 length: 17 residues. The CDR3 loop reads CSARDLRAAYSNQPQHF.

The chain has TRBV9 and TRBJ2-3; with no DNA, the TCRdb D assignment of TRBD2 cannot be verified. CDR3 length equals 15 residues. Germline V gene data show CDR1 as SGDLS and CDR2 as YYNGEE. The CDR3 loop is CASSVGASGADTQYF.

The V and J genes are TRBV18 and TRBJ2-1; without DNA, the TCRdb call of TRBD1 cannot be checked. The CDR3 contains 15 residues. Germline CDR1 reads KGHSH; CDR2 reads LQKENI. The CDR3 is CASSPSGTGGNEQFF.

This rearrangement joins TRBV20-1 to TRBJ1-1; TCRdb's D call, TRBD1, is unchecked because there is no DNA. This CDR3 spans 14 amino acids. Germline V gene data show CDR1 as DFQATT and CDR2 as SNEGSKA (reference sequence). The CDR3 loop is CSAREVRTAAEAFF.

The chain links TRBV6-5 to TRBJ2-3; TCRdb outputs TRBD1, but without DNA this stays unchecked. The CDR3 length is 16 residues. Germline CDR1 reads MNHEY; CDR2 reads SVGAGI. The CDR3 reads CASSYPQGKTTDTQYF.

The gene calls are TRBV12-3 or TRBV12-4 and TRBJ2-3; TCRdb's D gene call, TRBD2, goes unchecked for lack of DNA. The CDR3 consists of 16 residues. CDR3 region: CASRSTSGGLPSTQYF.

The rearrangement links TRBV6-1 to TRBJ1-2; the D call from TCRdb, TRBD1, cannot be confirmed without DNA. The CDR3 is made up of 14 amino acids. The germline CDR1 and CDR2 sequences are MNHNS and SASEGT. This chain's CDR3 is CASRGTGGAEGYTF.

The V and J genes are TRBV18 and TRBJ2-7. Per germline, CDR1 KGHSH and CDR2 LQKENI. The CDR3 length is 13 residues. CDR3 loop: CASSPPGGSEQYF.

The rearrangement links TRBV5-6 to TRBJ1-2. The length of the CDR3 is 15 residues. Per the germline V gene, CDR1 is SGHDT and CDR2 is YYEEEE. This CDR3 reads CASSLTAASNYGYTF.